This TCR beta chain was captured in a study of patients and donors after allogeneic stem cell transplantation. Via MiXCR, TCRdb re-called the RT-PCR reads, giving one row per CDR3 protein. The table has about 960,000 distinct CDR3 sequences, roughly 18% seen once. The V and J ends lost 5 bases and 2 bases, in that order; junction bases with no gene match: 6. This CDR3 comprises 16 residues. The germline CDR1 and CDR2 sequences are ENHRY and SYGVKD. This clonotype was found many times. The sample consisted of blood, either unsorted or a sorted T cell fraction (not recorded which). The sequence came from a human donor who was either an allogeneic HSCT recipient or a stem cell or donor lymphocyte infusion donor (not recorded which). It is not recorded whose cells these are; they may come from a transplant donor. The V gene is TRBV10-3, the J gene TRBJ2-3, with 11 positions matching TRBD2. The CDR3 region has the DNA TGTGCCATCAGTTCCCGACTAGCGGGAATCACAGATACGCAGTATTTT. Translated: CAISSRLAGITDTQYF.